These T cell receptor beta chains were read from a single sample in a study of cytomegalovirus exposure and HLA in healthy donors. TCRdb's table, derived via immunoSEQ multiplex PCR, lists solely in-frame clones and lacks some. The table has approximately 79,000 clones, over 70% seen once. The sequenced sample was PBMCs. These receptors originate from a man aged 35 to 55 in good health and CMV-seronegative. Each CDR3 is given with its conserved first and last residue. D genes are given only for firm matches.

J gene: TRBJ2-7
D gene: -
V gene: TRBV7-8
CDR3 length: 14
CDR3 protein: CASSLGYGSYEQYF

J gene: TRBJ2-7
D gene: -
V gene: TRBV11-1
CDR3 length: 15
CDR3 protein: CASSLPRGTGYEQYF

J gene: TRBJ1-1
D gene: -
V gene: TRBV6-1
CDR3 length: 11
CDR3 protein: CASSVAVGAFF

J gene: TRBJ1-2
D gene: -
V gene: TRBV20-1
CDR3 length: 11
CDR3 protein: CSASPVYGYTF

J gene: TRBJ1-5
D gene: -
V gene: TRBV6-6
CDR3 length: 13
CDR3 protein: CASTAGQNQPQHF

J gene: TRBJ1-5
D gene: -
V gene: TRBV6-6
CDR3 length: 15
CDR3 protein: CASTPDGTWNQPQHF

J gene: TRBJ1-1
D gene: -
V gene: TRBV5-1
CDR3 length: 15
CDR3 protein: CASSLEVLDNGKTFF

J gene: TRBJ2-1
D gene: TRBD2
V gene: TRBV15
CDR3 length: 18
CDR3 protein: CATSRDKAASGSLHEQFF

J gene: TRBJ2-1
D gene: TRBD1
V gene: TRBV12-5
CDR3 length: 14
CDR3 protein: CASGGTVGDNEQFF

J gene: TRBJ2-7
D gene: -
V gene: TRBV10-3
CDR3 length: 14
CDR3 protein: CAISSQGISYEQYF

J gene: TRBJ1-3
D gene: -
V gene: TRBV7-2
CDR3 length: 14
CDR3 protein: CAIRGNPSGNTIYF

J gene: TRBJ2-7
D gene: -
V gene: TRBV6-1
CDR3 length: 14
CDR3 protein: CASSEGLETYEQYF

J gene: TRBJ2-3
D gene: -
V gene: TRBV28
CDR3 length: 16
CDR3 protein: CASSTSQGGSTDTQYF

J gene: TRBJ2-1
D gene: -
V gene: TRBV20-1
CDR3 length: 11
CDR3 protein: CSASVRQGQFF

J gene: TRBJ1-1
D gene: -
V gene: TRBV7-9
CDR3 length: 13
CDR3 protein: CASSAARDTEAFF

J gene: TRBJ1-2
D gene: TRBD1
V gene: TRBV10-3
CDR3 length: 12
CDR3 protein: CAGGTGPEGYTF

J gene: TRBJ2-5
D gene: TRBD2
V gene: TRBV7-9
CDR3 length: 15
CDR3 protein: CASSPGTSLTETQYF

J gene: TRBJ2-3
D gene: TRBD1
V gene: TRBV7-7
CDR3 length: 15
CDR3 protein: CASSLQGASTDTQYF

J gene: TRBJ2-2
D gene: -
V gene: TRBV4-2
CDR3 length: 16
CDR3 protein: CASSQDQDYNTGELFF

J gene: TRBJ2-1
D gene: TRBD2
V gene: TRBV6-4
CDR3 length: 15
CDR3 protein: CASSDSAGGINEQFF

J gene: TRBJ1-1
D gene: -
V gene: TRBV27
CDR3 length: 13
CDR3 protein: CATTGTVNTEAFF

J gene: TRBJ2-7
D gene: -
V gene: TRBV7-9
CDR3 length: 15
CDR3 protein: CASSPPQGGNGEQYF

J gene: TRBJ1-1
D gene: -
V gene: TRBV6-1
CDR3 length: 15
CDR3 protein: CASSESRAGITEAFF

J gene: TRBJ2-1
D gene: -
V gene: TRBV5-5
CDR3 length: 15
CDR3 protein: CASRTTGFSYNEQFF

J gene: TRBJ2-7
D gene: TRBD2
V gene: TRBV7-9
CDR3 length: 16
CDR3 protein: CASSNPPSGSSYEQYF

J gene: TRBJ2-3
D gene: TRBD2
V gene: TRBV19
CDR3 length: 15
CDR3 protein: CASSITSGRQNTQYF

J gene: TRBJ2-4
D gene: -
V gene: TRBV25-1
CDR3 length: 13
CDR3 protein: CASSTGGGNIQYF

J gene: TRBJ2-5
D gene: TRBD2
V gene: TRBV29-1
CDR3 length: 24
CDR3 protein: CSVEEPGQQGEAGTSGRALETQYF

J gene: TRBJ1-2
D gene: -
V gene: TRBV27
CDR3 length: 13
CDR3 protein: CASSLVGGQGYTF

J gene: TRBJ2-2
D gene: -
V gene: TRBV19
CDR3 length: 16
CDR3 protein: CASSIDVPNFTGELFF

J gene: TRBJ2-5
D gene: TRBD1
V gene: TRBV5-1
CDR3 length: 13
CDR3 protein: CASSSGQQETQYF

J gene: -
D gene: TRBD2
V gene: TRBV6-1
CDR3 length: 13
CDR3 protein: CASREREAYEQYF

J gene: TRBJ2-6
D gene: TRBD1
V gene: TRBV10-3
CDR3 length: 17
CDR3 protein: CAINPGQGNSGANVLTF

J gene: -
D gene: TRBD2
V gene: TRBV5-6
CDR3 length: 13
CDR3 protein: CASSSASGYEQYF

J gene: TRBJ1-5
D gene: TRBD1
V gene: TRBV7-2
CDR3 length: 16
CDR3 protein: CASSFSGGGSNQPQHF

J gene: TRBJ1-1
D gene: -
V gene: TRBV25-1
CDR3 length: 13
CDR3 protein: CASLPTGNTEAFF

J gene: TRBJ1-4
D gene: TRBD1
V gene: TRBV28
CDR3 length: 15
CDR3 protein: CASSPRGRGFGKLFF

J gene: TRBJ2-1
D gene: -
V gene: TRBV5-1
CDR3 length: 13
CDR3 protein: CASNSQGLNEQFF

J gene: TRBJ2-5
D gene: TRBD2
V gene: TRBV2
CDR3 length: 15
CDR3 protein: CATSPGLAGVETQYF

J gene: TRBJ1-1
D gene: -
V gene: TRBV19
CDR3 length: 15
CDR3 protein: CASSIDLALPFRAFF

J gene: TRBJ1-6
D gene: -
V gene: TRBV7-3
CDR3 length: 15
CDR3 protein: CASSSGGGRNSPLHF

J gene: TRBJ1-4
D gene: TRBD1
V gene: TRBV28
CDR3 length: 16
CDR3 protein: CASSHRTGVRGEKLFF

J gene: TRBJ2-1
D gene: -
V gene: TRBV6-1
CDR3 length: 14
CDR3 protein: CASSEIRRENQQFF

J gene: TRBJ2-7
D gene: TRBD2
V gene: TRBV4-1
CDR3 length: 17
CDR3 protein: CASSHLSLGLETYEQYF

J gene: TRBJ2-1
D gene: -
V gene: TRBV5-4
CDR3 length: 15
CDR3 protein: CASSLPRGEYNEQFF

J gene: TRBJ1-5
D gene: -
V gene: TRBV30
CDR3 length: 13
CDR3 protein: CAWSRGNNQPQHF

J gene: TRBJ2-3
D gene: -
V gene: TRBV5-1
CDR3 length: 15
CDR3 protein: CASNARPSGTDTQYF

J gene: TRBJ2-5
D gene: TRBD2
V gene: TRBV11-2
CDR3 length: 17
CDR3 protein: CASSLRRSGGLIVTQYF

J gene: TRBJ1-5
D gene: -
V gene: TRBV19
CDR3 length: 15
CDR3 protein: CASSPTATGNQPQHF

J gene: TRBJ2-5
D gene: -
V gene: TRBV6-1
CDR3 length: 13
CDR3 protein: CASADRTQETQYF

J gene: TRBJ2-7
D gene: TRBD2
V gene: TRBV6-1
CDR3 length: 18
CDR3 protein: CASSGDRRSSGRAHEQYF

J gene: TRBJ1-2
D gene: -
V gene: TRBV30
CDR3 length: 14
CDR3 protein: CAWSVGVGGYGYTF

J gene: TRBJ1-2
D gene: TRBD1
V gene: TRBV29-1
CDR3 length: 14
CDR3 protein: CSVVVITGDYGYTF